These 6 T cell receptor beta chains came from one sample sequenced in a study of T cell responses to AZD1222 COVID-19 vaccine. The data were produced by immunoSEQ multiplex PCR, yet TCRdb's version contains in-frame clones alone and is incomplete. The profile shows about 160,000 clones, 91% of them singletons. Material: peripheral blood, obtained on day 0 of AZD1222 vaccination. These receptors were obtained from an adult in good health.

The chain has TRBV11-3 and TRBJ1-2; TRBD1 matches at 10 bases. This CDR3 is 16 amino acids long. Trimming at V came to 3 bases and at J to 5 bases, leaving 9 bases not matched to a gene. From germline, CDR1 is SGHNT and CDR2 YENEEA. CDR3 protein: CASSFGPDRGDYGYTF. The CDR3 DNA sequence: TGTGCCAGCAGCTTCGGTCCGGACAGGGGGGATTATGGCTACACCTTC.

CDR3 nucleotide sequence: TGCAGCGTTATAAAAGACATAGCCAGCTACGAGCAGTACTTC. This translates into CSVIKDIASYEQYF. The chain joins TRBV29-1 to TRBJ2-7; D is uncertain. Trimming removed 5 bases from V and 3 bases from J, with 17 bases in between. The CDR3 extends over 14 amino acids. Germline CDR1 and CDR2: SQVTM and ANQGSEA.

The J gene is TRBJ2-7, the V gene TRBV18; tentatively, D is TRBD1 (8 bases). Germline CDR1 KGHSH, CDR2 LQKENI. CDR3 length: 16 residues. Trimming pared 3 bases from V and 0 bases from J, leaving 15 bases between. The CDR3 DNA follows: TGTGCCAGCTCACCGCGGGGGACAGGCTACTCCTACGAGCAGTACTTC. Encoded protein: CASSPRGTGYSYEQYF.

For this clone: The same CDR3 can be traced to other DNA sequences in this sample. The CDR3 bases are TGTGCCAGCAGTCTAGTTGGGACAGATTATGGCTACACCTTC. This translates into CASSLVGTDYGYTF. The J gene is TRBJ1-2, the V gene TRBV28; the match to TRBD1 covers 7 bases. The CDR3 runs 14 residues. Germline V CDR1 and CDR2: MDHEN, SYDVKM. The junction had 8 bases not matched to a gene; V was cut back by 5 bases and J by 5 bases.

The V call is TRBV10-3, the J call TRBJ1-3; maybe TRBD1 (6 bases). CDR1 is ENHRY and CDR2 is SYGVKD in the germline V gene. The CDR3 is 14 amino acids. Trimming removed 7 bases at V and 6 bases at J, with 16 bases between. The CDR3 protein is CAINPQTGTNTIYF. The DNA for the CDR3 is TGTGCCATCAATCCCCAGACAGGAACAAACACCATATATTTT.

The V call is TRBV24-1, the J call TRBJ2-2; D is unclear. Trimming removed 3 bases from V and 6 bases from J, with 10 bases in between. This CDR3 is built from 14 residues. Germline V gene lookup returns CDR1 KGHDR and CDR2 SFDVKD. Here the CDR3 DNA reads TGTGCCACCAGTGATACCCTGGAATCCGGGGAGCTGTTTTTT. The encoded protein is CATSDTLESGELFF.